Ten or more counts support the clone carrying this T cell receptor beta chain. These data come from a study of T cells in Graves' hyperthyroidism and ophthalmopathy. Diagnosis of hyperthyroidism was new in patients aged 18 to 65, and its duration was under 2 months. Amplified regions were TCR beta CDR3 sequences from RNA transcripts. When the TCR CDR3 underwent first-round RT-PCR, the HTBI primer set was used. TCRdb reprocessed the multiplex PCR reads with MiXCR, giving one entry per CDR3 protein. The sample consists of about 300,000 distinct CDR3 sequences, roughly 13% of them appearing once. Germline assignment: CDR1 SGHTA and CDR2 FQGNSA. The CDR3 has 16 amino acids. V dropped 3 bases and J dropped 3 bases, with 15 bases sitting between them.

Source material: blood. The TCR comes from a young woman with Graves' hyperthyroidism that later progressed to Graves' ophthalmopathy. V is TRBV7-2 and J is TRBJ2-4, with a possible D match to TRBD2 (5 bases). CDR3 region: CASSFEGPMVKNIQYF. CDR3 bases: TGTGCCAGCAGCTTTGAGGGCCCGATGGTCAAAAACATTCAGTACTTC. The full variable domain, its missing parts supplied by reference TRBV7-2 and TRBJ2-4, is GAGVSQSPSNKVTEKGKDVELRCDPISGHTALYWYRQSLGQGLEFLIYFQGNSAPDKSGLPSDRFSAERTGGSVSTLTIQRTQQEDSAVYLCASSFEGPMVKNIQYFGAGTRLSVL.